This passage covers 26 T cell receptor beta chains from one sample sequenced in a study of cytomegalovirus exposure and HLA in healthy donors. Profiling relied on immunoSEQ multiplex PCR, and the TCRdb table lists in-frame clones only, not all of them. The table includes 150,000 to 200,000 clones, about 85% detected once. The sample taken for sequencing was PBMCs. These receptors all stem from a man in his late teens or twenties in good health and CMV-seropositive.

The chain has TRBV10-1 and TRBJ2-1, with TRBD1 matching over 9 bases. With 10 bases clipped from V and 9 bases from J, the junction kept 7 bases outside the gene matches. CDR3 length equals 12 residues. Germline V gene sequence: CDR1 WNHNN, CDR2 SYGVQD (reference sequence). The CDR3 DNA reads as TGCGCCACCTCCGGGACAGGGCTTGAGCAGTTCTTC. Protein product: CATSGTGLEQFF.

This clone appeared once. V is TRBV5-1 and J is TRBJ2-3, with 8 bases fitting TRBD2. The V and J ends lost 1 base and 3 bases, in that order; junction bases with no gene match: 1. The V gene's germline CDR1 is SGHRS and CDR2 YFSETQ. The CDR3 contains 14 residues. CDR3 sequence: CASSLLAGTDTQYF. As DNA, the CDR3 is TGCGCCAGCAGCTTGCTAGCGGGTACAGATACGCAGTATTTT. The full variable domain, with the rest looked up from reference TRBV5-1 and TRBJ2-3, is KAGVTQTPRYLIKTRGQQVTLSCSPISGHRSVSWYQQTPGQGLQFLFEYFSETQRNKGNFPGRFSGRQFSNSRSEMNVSTLELGDSALYLCASSLLAGTDTQYFGPGTRLTVL.

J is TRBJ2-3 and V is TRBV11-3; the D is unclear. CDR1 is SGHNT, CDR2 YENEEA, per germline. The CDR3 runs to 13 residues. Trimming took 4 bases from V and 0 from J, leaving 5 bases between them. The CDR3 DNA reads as TGTGCCAGCAGCTCAACTAGCACAGATACGCAGTATTTT. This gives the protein CASSSTSTDTQYF.

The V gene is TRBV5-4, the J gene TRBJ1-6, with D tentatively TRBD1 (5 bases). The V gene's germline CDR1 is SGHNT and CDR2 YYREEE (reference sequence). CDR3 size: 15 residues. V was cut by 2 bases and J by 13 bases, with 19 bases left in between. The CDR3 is CASSLSRDSIDPLHF. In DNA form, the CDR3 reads TGTGCCAGCAGCTTATCCCGCGACAGCATCGACCCCCTCCACTTT.

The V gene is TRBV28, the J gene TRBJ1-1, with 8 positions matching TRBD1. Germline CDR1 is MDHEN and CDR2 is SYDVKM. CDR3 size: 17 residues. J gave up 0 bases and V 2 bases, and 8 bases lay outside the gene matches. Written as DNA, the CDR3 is TGTGCCAGCAGTTTACCCTCGACAGGGGATTTGAACACTGAAGCTTTCTTT. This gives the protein CASSLPSTGDLNTEAFF.

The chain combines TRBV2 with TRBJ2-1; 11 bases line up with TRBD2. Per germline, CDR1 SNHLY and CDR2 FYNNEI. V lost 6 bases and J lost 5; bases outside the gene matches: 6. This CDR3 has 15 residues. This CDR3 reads CASRRRLAGNNEQFF. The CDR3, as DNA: TGTGCCAGCAGGCGCAGACTAGCGGGGAACAATGAGCAGTTCTTC.

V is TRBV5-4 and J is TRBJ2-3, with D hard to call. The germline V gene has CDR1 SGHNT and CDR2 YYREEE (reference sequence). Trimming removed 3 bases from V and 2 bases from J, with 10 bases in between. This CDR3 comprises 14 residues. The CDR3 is CASSSRSYTDTQYF. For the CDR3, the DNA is TGTGCCAGCAGCTCGAGGAGCTACACAGATACGCAGTATTTT.

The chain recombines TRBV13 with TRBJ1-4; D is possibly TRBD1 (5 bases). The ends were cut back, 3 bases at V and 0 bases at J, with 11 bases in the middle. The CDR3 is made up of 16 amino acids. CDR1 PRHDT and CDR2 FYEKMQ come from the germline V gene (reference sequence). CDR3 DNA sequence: TGTGCCAGCAGCTTGCGGACACCATCAACTAATGAAAAACTGTTTTTT. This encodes CASSLRTPSTNEKLFF.

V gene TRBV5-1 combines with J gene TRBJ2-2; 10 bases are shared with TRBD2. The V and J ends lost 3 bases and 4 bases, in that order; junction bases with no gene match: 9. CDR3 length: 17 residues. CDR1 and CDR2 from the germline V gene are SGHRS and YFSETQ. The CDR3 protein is CASSSIAGGLATGELFF. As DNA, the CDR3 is TGCGCCAGCAGCTCCATAGCGGGAGGCTTAGCCACCGGGGAGCTGTTTTTT.

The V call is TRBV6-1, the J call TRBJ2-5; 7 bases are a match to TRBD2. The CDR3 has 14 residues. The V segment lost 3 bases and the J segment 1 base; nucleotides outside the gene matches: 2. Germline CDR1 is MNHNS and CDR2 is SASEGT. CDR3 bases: TGTGCCAGCAGTGACGGCGGGGGCCAAGAGACCCAGTACTTC. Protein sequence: CASSDGGGQETQYF.

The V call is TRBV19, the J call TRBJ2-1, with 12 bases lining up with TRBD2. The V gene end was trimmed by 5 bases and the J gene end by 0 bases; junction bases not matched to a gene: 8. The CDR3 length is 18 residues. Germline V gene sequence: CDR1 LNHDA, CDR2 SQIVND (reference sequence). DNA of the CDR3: TGTGCCAGTAGTCTCCTCCTGACTAGCGGGAGCTCCTACAATGAGCAGTTCTTC. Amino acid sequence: CASSLLLTSGSSYNEQFF.

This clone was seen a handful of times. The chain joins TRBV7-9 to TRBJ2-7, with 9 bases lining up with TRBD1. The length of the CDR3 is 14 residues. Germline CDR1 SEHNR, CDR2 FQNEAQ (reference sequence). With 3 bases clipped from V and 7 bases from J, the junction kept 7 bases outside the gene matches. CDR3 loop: CASSLTGGSGEQYF. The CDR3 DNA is TGTGCCAGCAGCTTGACAGGGGGTAGTGGGGAGCAGTACTTC.

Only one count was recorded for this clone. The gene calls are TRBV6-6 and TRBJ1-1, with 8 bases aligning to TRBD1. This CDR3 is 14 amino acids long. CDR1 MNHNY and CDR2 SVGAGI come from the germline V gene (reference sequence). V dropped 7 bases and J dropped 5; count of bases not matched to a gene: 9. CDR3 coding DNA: TGTGCCAGCATTGACAGGGGTAGGAAAACTGAAGCTTTCTTT. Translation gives CASIDRGRKTEAFF.

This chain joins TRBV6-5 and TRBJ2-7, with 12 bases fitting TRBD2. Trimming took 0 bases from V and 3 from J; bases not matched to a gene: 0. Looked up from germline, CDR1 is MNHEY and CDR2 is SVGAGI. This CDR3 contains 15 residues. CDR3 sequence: CASSYSGLAGYEQYF. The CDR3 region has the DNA TGTGCCAGCAGTTACTCGGGACTAGCGGGCTACGAGCAGTACTTC.

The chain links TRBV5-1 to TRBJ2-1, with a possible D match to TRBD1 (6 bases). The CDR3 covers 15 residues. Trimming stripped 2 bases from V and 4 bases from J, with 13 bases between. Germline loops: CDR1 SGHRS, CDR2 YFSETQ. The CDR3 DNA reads TGCGCCAGCAGCTTAGCTCCAGGGGATTACAATGAGCAGTTCTTC. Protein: CASSLAPGDYNEQFF.

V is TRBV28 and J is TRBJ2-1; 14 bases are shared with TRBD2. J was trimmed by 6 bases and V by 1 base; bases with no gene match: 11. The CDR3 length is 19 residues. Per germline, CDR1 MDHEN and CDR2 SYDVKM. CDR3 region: CASSLSIRGLAGDVNEQFF. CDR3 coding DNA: TGTGCCAGCAGTTTATCGATAAGGGGACTAGCGGGAGATGTCAATGAGCAGTTCTTC.

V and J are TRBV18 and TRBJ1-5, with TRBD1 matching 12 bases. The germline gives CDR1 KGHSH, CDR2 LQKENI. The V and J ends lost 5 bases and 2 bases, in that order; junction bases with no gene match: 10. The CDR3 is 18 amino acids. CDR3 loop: CASSSGQGAPGGNQPQHF. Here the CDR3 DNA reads TGTGCCAGCTCATCGGGACAGGGGGCCCCGGGGGGCAATCAGCCCCAGCATTTT.

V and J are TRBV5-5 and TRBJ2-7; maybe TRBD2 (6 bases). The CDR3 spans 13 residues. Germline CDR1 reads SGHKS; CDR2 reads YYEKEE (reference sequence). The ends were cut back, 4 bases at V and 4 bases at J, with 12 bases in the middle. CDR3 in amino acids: CASSPTRSYEQYF. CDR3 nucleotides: TGTGCCAGCAGCCCGACTAGATCATACGAGCAGTACTTC.

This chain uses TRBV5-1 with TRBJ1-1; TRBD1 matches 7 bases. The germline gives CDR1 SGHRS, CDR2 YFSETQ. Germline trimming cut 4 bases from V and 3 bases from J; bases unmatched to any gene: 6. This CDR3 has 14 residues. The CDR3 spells CASSTGQAHTEAFF. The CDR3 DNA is TGCGCCAGCAGCACTGGACAGGCCCACACTGAAGCTTTCTTT.

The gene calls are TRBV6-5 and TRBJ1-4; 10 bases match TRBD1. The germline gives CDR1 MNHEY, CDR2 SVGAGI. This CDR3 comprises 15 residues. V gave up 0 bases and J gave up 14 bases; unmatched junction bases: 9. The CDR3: CASSYSRQGARKLFF. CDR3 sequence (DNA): TGTGCCAGCAGTTACTCCCGACAGGGGGCACGTAAGCTGTTTTTT.

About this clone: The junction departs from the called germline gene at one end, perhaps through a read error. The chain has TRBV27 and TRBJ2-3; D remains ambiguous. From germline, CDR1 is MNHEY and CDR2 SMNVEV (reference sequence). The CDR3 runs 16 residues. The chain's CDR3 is CASSLVFPESPDTQYF. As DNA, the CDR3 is TGTGCAAGCAGTTTGGTGTTTCCCGAGAGCCCAGATACGCAGTATTTT.

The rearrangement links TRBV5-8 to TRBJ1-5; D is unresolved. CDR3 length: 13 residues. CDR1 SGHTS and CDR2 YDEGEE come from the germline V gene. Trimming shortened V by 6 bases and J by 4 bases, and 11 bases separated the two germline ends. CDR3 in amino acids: CASTRGLNQPQHF. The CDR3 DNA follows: TGTGCCAGCACCCGAGGGCTTAATCAGCCCCAGCATTTT.

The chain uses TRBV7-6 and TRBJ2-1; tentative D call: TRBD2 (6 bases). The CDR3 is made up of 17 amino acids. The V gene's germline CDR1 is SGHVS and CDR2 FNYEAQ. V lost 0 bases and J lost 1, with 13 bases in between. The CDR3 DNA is TGTGCCAGCAGCTTAGCGGTCGGACTAACATCCTACAATGAGCAGTTCTTC. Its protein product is CASSLAVGLTSYNEQFF. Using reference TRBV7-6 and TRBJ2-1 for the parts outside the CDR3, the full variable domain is GAGVSQSPRYKVTKRGQDVALRCDPISGHVSLYWYRQALGQGPEFLTYFNYEAQQDKSGLPNDRFSAERPEGSISTLTIQRTEQRDSAMYRCASSLAVGLTSYNEQFFGPGTRLTVL.

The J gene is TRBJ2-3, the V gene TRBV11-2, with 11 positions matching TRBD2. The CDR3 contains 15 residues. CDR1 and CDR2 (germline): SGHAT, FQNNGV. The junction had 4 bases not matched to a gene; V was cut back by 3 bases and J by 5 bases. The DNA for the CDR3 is TGTGCCAGCAGCTTTAGCGGGAGGGAGGGAGATACGCAGTATTTT. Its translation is CASSFSGREGDTQYF.

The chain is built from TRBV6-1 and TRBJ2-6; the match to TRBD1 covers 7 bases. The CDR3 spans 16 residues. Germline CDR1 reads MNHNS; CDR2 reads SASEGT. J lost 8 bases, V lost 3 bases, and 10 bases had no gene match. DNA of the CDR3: TGTGCCAGCAGTGATCTCTGGGACAGATTAACCAACGTCCTGACTTTC. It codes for CASSDLWDRLTNVLTF.

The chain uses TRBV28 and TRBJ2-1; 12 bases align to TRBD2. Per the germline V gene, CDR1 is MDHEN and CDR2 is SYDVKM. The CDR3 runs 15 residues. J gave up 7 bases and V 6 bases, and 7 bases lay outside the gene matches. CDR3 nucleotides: TGTGCCAGCAGCCACGGACTAGCGGGAACAAATGAGCAGTTCTTC. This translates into CASSHGLAGTNEQFF.